Listed here are 17 T cell receptor beta chains from one sample, sequenced in a study of T-cell reconstitution after alpha-beta-depleted transplantation in children. Preparation of the TCRbeta library used unique molecular identifiers. TCRdb recomputed calls from the PCR reads with MiXCR, one row per CDR3 protein. The sample includes some 500,000 distinct CDR3 sequences, 32% of them seen just once. The material was PBMCs from the stem cell graft donor, obtained from the stem cell graft. These receptors all stem from a human donor who donated a stem cell graft to a child with aplastic anemia.

The chain employs TRBV20-1 and TRBJ1-1; D is unclear. The CDR3 extends over 15 amino acids. V was trimmed by 0 bases and J by 0 bases, leaving 11 bases between them. The germline V gene has CDR1 DFQATT and CDR2 SNEGSKA (reference sequence). CDR3 protein: CSARDMGQMNTEAFF. CDR3 DNA: TGCAGTGCTAGAGATATGGGTCAGATGAACACTGAAGCTTTCTTT.

The genes are TRBV4-1 and TRBJ2-7, with 8 nucleotides matching TRBD2. V dropped 1 base and J dropped 5; count of bases not matched to a gene: 7. This CDR3 region has 15 residues. Germline CDR1 MGHRA, CDR2 YSYEKL. CDR3 amino acids: CASSQAAGGGNEQYV. The CDR3 DNA follows: TGCGCCAGCAGCCAAGCTGCGGGGGGAGGTAACGAGCAGTACGTC.

This clonotype was picked up a small number of times. V usage is TRBV6-1 and J usage is TRBJ2-7, with a possible D match to TRBD2 (6 bases). V gave up 6 bases and J gave up 6 bases, with 18 bases separating them. The germline V gene has CDR1 MNHNS and CDR2 SASEGT. CDR3 length: 14 residues. CDR3 region: CASRPWGEMAEQYF. The CDR3 DNA reads as TGTGCCAGCAGACCGTGGGGGGAGATGGCCGAGCAGTACTTC.

This clonotype was observed a few times. The chain combines TRBV20-1 with TRBJ2-7; the match to TRBD2 covers 9 bases. After removal of 5 bases from V and 1 base from J, the junction contained 6 bases not matched to a gene. The CDR3 contains 14 residues. Germline V CDR1 and CDR2: DFQATT, SNEGSKA (reference sequence). CDR3 bases: TGCAGTGCTCGTAGCGGGAGTCTGTCCTACGAGCAGTACGTC. It is translated as CSARSGSLSYEQYV.

Many counts were recorded for this clonotype. V usage is TRBV29-1 and J usage is TRBJ2-1, with 11 bases identical to TRBD2. The V gene end was trimmed by 6 bases and the J gene end by 5 bases; junction bases not matched to a gene: 3. From germline, CDR1 is SQVTM and CDR2 ANQGSEA. The CDR3 length is 13 residues. For the CDR3, the DNA is TGCAGCGTCATGACTAGCGGGAACAATGAGCAGTTCTTC. Its translation is CSVMTSGNNEQFF.

The sample holds a few counts of this clonotype. V is TRBV7-9 and J is TRBJ2-1; a possible D gene is TRBD2 (5 bases). CDR3 length: 16 amino acids. Trimming cost V 2 bases and J 6 bases, with 17 bases left between them. Germline V gene data show CDR1 as SEHNR and CDR2 as FQNEAQ (reference sequence). The CDR3 bases are TGTGCCAGCAGCTTATTTGGGGAGATTCGATCCAATGAGCAGTTCTTC. Its translation: CASSLFGEIRSNEQFF. Full variable domain (rest looked up from reference TRBV7-9 and TRBJ2-1): DTGVSQNPRHKITKRGQNVTFRCDPISEHNRLYWYRQTLGQGPEFLTYFQNEAQLEKSRLLSDRFSAERPKGSFSTLEIQRTEQGDSAMYLCASSLFGEIRSNEQFFGPGTRLTVL.

This chain uses TRBV6-1 with TRBJ2-5; D might be TRBD1 or TRBD2, each matching 5 bases. This CDR3 has 15 residues. Trimming removed 6 bases from V and 2 bases from J, with 16 bases in between. Germline CDR1 reads MNHNS; CDR2 reads SASEGT. The CDR3 here is CASSSRRDGQETQYF. In DNA form, the CDR3 reads TGTGCCAGCAGCTCACGCCGGGACGGTCAAGAGACCCAGTACTTC.

The rearrangement links TRBV20-1 to TRBJ2-5; D ambiguous. CDR1 is DFQATT, CDR2 SNEGSKA, per germline (reference sequence). The CDR3 contains 15 residues. The V and J ends lost 1 base and 2 bases respectively, with 14 bases between them. In DNA form, the CDR3 reads TGCAGTGCTAGAGCCTCCCCAGCGAGGCAAGAGACCCAGTACTTC. Translated, it gives CSARASPARQETQYF.

The rearrangement joins TRBV11-2 to TRBJ2-7, with a weak D call TRBD2 (5 bases). The germline V gene has CDR1 SGHAT and CDR2 FQNNGV. V was cut by 10 bases and J by 9 bases, with 37 bases left in between. The length of the CDR3 is 18 residues. The chain's CDR3 is CATLQLINPLAYKVRQYV. In DNA form, the CDR3 reads TGTGCCACCTTACAGCTTATCAATCCCCTAGCCTATAAAGTTAGGCAGTACGTC.

The chain carries TRBV30 and TRBJ1-1, with TRBD1 as a possible D gene (5 bases). The V gene lost 3 bases and the J gene lost 4 bases, with 18 bases spanning the gap. CDR1 GTSNPN and CDR2 SVGIG come from the germline V gene (reference sequence). This CDR3 has 15 amino acids. CDR3 amino acids: CAWRVRGLGSTEAFF. The CDR3 bases are TGTGCCTGGAGAGTCCGGGGCCTAGGGAGCACTGAAGCTTTCTTT.

This rearrangement joins TRBV9 to TRBJ2-7; D perhaps matches TRBD2 (6 bases). In germline, CDR1 is SGDLS, CDR2 YYNGEE. V was clipped by 3 bases and J by 2 bases, with 9 bases between them. The CDR3 spans 13 residues. This CDR3 reads CASSGGLTYEQYF. CDR3 DNA: TGTGCCAGCAGCGGGGGACTCACCTACGAGCAGTACTTC.

In its sample, this clonotype was seen a few times. The chain has TRBV4-2 and TRBJ2-1; 8 positions match TRBD2. The CDR3 has 17 residues. With V trimmed by 0 bases and J by 10 bases, 14 bases remained unmatched. The V gene's germline CDR1 is LGHNA and CDR2 YNFKEQ. This chain's CDR3 is CASSQERRGGRPPEQFF. The CDR3 region has the DNA TGTGCCAGCAGCCAAGAACGCCGTGGCGGGAGGCCACCCGAGCAGTTCTTC.

The genes are TRBV19 and TRBJ1-5; the D gene is possibly TRBD1 (5 bases). Trimming removed 7 bases at V and 4 bases at J, with 17 bases between. This CDR3 comprises 15 residues. Looked up from germline, CDR1 is LNHDA and CDR2 is SQIVND (reference sequence). The CDR3: CASKTVFSSNQPQHF. CDR3 sequence (DNA): TGTGCCAGTAAGACAGTTTTTTCTTCGAATCAGCCCCAGCATTTT.

J is TRBJ2-5 and V is TRBV13; TRBD2 agrees at 12 bases. Germline V gene data show CDR1 as PRHDT and CDR2 as FYEKMQ (reference sequence). The V segment lost 4 bases and the J segment 2 bases; nucleotides outside the gene matches: 5. The CDR3 covers 16 residues. CDR3 in DNA: TGTGCCAGCAGCTGTCGACTAGCGGGAGATCAAGAGACCCAGTACTTC. Encoded protein: CASSCRLAGDQETQYF.

The V call is TRBV12-3 or TRBV12-4, the J call TRBJ2-3; 11 positions agree with TRBD2. V shed 3 bases, J shed 8 bases, and the junction held 7 bases outside the gene matches. The CDR3 consists of 15 residues. The CDR3 loop is CASSFAPLAGGTQYF. CDR3 DNA sequence: TGTGCCAGCAGTTTTGCCCCCCTAGCGGGAGGTACGCAGTATTTT.

The rearrangement uses TRBV29-1 and TRBJ2-5; 7 bases align to TRBD1. From germline, CDR1 is SQVTM and CDR2 ANQGSEA. V trimming: 6 bases; J trimming: 2 bases; junction bases outside the gene matches: 9. This CDR3 has 14 residues. The CDR3 spells CSVGDSFTQETQYF. The CDR3 DNA follows: TGCAGCGTAGGGGACAGCTTTACACAAGAGACCCAGTACTTC.

This clonotype was recorded a few times. The chain joins TRBV7-9 to TRBJ1-4; D gene uncertain. The V gene lost 1 base and the J gene lost 5 bases, with 8 bases spanning the gap. Germline CDR1 and CDR2: SEHNR and FQNEAQ (reference sequence). This CDR3 is 14 amino acids long. The CDR3 loop reads CASSLGSTNEKLFF. The CDR3 DNA follows: TGTGCCAGCAGCTTAGGCAGTACCAATGAAAAACTGTTTTTT.